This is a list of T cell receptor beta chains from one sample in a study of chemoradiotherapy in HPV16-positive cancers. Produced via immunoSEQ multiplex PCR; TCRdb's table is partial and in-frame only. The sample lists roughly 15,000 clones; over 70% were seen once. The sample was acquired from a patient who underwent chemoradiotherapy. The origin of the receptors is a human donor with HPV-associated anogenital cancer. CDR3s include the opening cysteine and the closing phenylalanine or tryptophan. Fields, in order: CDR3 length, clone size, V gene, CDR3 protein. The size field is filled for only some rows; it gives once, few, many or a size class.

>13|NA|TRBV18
CASSQPGGEGYTF
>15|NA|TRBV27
CASSAGTGGVNEAFF
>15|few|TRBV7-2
CASSLPGSANYGYTF
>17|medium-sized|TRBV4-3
CASSQVVSGTAWDGYTF
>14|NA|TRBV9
CASREAPNTGELFF
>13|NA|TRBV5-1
CASSSGPNQPQHF
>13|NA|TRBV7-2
CASSRRDRDTQYF
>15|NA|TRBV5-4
CASSFVKDRNTEAFF
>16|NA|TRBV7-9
CASSPLQGASWNEQFF
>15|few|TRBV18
CASARDGQNNSPLHF
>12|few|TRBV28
CASSLGGAEQFF
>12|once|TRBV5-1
CASSLGGYEQYF
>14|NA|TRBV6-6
CASVMGKKVYGYTF
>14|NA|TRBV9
CASSSAGGTDTQYF
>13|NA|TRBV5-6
CASSLVRDTEAFF
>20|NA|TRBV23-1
CASSQSGKQGNEASNQPQHF
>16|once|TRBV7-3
CASSFKVAVEYNEQFF